This record concerns one T cell receptor beta chain sequence. Its specificity is not known. Donors were healthy HIV-negative adults without recently reported acute infections or vaccinations. The V gene's germline CDR1 is SGHAT and CDR2 FQNNGV. This CDR3 contains 15 residues. The data stem from a study of shared clonotypes between healthy human individuals. About the study: There were three CD4 naive, three CD4 memory, two CD8 naive and one CD8 memory plates per donor. General study results and limits: For sorted subsets, rarefaction showed incomplete sequencing despite large depth.

In the original processing: With immunoSEQ giving junction-only sequences and no quality scores, filtering differed. TCRdb's copy holds only in-frame clones and misses some; the assay was immunoSEQ multiplex PCR. V and J calls and clone size are as listed in that table; D and trimming were resolved from the DNA. This table has 2 million to 2.5 million clones, around 93% appearing once. This TCR was sampled from a man younger than 35 in good health. Some clones in this sample may be carry-over from other donors' samples. Sequencing used naive CD4+ T cells from PBMCs. Subset: CD45RA+ positively selected. The chain uses TRBV11-2 and TRBJ2-5, with D possibly called TRBD1 or TRBD2 (5 bases each). The assigned J gene may be wrong: the sequence end matches TRBJ2-7 better. CDR3 DNA sequence: TGTGCCAGCAGCTCCCCGGGGACGGGCTCCTACGAGCAGTACTTC. Translating gives CASSSPGTGSYEQYF.